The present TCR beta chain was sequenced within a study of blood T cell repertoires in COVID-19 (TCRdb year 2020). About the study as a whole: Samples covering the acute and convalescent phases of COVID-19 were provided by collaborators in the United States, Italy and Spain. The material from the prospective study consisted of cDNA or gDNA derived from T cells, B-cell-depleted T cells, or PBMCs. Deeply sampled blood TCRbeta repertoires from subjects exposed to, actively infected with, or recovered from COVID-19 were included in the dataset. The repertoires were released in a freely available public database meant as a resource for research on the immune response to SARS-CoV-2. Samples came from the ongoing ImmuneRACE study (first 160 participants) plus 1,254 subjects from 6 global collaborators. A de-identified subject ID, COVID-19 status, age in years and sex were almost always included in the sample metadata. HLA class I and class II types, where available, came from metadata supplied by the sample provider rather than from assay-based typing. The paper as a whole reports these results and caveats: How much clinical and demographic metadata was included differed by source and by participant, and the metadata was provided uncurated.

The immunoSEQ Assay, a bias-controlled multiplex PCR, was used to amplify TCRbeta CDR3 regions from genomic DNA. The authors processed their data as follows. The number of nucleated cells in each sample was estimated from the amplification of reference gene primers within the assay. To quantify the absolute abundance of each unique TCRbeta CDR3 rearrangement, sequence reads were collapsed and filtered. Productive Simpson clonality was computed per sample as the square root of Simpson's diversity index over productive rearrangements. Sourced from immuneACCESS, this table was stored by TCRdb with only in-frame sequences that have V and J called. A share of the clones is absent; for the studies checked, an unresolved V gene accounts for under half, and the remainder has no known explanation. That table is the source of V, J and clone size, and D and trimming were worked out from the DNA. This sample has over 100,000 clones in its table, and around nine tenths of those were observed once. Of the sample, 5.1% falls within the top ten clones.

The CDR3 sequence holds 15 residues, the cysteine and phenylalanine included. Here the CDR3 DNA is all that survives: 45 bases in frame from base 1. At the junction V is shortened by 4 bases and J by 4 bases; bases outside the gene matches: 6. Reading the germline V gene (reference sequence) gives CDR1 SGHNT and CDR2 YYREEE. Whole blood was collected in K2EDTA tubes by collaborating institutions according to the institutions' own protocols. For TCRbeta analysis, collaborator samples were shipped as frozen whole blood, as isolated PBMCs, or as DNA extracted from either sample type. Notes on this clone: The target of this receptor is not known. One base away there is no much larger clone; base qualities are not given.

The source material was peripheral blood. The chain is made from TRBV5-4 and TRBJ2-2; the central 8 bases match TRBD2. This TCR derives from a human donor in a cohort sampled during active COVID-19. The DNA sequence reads TGTGCCAGCAGCCCGGGGGGGGACTCCACCGGGGAGCTGTTTTTT. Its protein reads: CASSPGGDSTGELFF. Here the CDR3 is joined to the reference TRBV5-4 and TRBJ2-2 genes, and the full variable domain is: ETGVTQSPTHLIKTRGQQVTLRCSSQSGHNTVSWYQQALGQGPQFIFQYYREEENGRGNFPPRFSGLQFPNYSSELNVNALELDDSALYLCASSPGGDSTGELFFGEGSRLTVL.